A selection of T cell receptor beta chains follows, all from one sample in a study of T cells in localized non-small cell lung cancer. Profiling relied on immunoSEQ multiplex PCR, and the TCRdb table lists in-frame clones only, not all of them. This table holds 21,000 or so clones, around 90% found once. Sequencing used peripheral blood mononuclear cells, obtained before any cancer treatment. The receptors here all came from a male donor aged 60 or older with stage II lung adenocarcinoma. CDR3s include the opening cysteine and the closing phenylalanine or tryptophan. Each record gives: CDR3 protein, CDR3 DNA, V gene, clone size, J gene, D gene. A D gene is named only where the DNA matches it firmly. Clone size appears in some rows only: once, few, many, or a class for an expanded clone.

CASSLEGTNGYEQYF TGTGCCAGCAGCTTAGAGGGCACAAACGGCTACGAGCAGTACTTC TRBV7-9 - TRBJ2-7 -
CASLRRGLNQPQHF TGTGCCAGCCTGCGAAGAGGACTTAATCAGCCCCAGCATTTT TRBV6-1 - TRBJ1-5 -
CASSSPGLAGQFF TGTGCCAGCAGCTCCCCGGGACTAGCGGGGCAGTTCTTC TRBV7-3 - TRBJ2-1 TRBD2
CASSEGSGFAFF TGTGCCAGCAGCGAAGGGTCCGGGTTCGCTTTCTTT TRBV7-9 - TRBJ1-1 -
CSVGRDRDDGEQYF TGCAGCGTTGGAAGGGACAGAGATGACGGCGAGCAGTACTTC TRBV29-1 - TRBJ2-7 TRBD1
CASSLERPSQGNTIYF TGTGCCAGCAGCTTAGAGAGGCCCTCCCAGGGAAACACCATATATTTT TRBV7-6 - TRBJ1-3 -
CALGGDTHEATEAFF TGTGCGCTCGGCGGGGACACTCATGAAGCCACTGAAGCTTTCTTT TRBV5-4 - TRBJ1-1 -
CATSVQSSPYEQYF TGTGCCACCAGCGTACAGAGTTCCCCCTACGAGCAGTACTTC TRBV15 few TRBJ2-7 -
CSVEGGPNRLLHGYTF TGCAGCGTTGAGGGAGGGCCAAATAGGTTACTGCATGGCTACACCTTC TRBV29-1 - TRBJ1-2 -
CASTTGFYYGYTF TGTGCCAGCACCACAGGGTTTTACTATGGCTACACCTTC TRBV6-5 - TRBJ1-2 -